This T cell receptor beta chain was retrieved from a study of blood T cell repertoires in COVID-19. The wider study: Material from acute and convalescent COVID-19 was sourced from the United States, Italy and Spain. PBMCs, B-cell-depleted T cells, or T cells provided the cDNA or gDNA that made up the material.

The germline V gene encodes CDR1 LNHNV and CDR2 YYDKDF (reference sequence). This CDR3 is built from 13 residues. The V gene lost 0 bases and the J gene lost 9 bases, with 6 bases spanning the gap. Original methodology: How many nucleated cells were present was estimated from reference gene primer amplification. Generated by immunoSEQ multiplex PCR, the TCRdb table keeps only in-frame clones and is missing some. The DNA was the basis for D and trimming; V, J and clone size are from that table. This sample has 100,000 or so clones, with 80% found just once. The clonotype was recovered from a man between 65 and 79 years old with active or convalescent COVID-19. The sequencing sample was made of peripheral blood. J is TRBJ1-6 and V is TRBV15; D is uncertain. CDR3 loop: CATSRDESSPLHF. The CDR3 DNA reads as TGTGCCACCAGCAGAGATGAGTCTTCACCCCTCCACTTT.